These 9 T cell receptor beta chains were sequenced from one sample in a study of blood T cell repertoires in COVID-19. Sequencing was performed with immunoSEQ multiplex PCR; in TCRdb, only in-frame clones are kept and a portion is missing. The sample includes hundreds of thousands of clones, roughly 90% of them seen just once. Sequencing input: peripheral blood. Receptors were obtained from a woman aged 25-40 years with COVID-19, enrolled during active disease.

This clone showed up just once. V and J are TRBV11-3 and TRBJ2-1; D is undetermined. The CDR3 spans 12 residues. V lost 5 bases, J lost 6 bases, and 8 bases lay in between. From germline, CDR1 is SGHNT and CDR2 YENEEA. CDR3 coding DNA: TGTGCCAGCAGCCGCGAAACCAATGAGCAGTTCTTC. It yields the protein CASSRETNEQFF. The full variable domain, completed using reference TRBV11-3 and TRBJ2-1, is EAGVVQSPRYKIIEKKQPVAFWCNPISGHNTLYWYLQNLGQGPELLIRYENEEAVDDSQLPKDRFSAERLKGVDSTLKIQPAELGDSAVYLCASSRETNEQFFGPGTRLTVL.

The chain carries TRBV2 and TRBJ1-4; maybe TRBD1 (6 bases). CDR3 length: 15 residues. Germline loops: CDR1 SNHLY, CDR2 FYNNEI. V lost 6 bases to trimming and J lost 7 bases, with 18 bases between them. The CDR3 reads CASSVYRVEGEKLFF. The CDR3 DNA sequence: TGTGCCAGCAGCGTTTACAGGGTAGAAGGTGAAAAACTGTTTTTT.

The chain has TRBV19 and TRBJ2-1, with 12 bases lining up with TRBD2. CDR1 and CDR2 (germline): LNHDA, SQIVND (reference sequence). CDR3 length equals 15 residues. Trimming cost V 7 bases and J 7 bases; bases outside gene matches: 8. CDR3 protein: CASKFRTSGANEQFF. The DNA for the CDR3 is TGTGCCAGTAAGTTCCGGACTAGCGGGGCAAATGAGCAGTTCTTC. The full variable domain, in which reference TRBV19 and TRBJ2-1 provide the parts outside the CDR3, is DGGITQSPKYLFRKEGQNVTLSCEQNLNHDAMYWYRQDPGQGLRLIYYSQIVNDFQKGDIAEGYSVSREKKESFPLTVTSAQKNPTAFYLCASKFRTSGANEQFFGPGTRLTVL.

This chain connects TRBV7-2 to TRBJ2-5; the match to TRBD2 covers 12 bases. The V gene end was trimmed by 3 bases and the J gene end by 5 bases; junction bases not matched to a gene: 4. CDR3 length equals 15 residues. In germline, CDR1 is SGHTA, CDR2 FQGNSA. Written as DNA, the CDR3 is TGTGCCAGCAGCTTGACTAGCGGGGGCTGGGAGACCCAGTACTTC. This gives the protein CASSLTSGGWETQYF.

The chain carries TRBV7-8 and TRBJ2-3; TRBD2 matches 7 bases. Trimming at V came to 5 bases and at J to 0 bases, leaving 5 bases not matched to a gene. The CDR3 has 15 residues. Germline CDR1 SGHVS, CDR2 FQNEAQ. CDR3 in DNA: TGTGCCAGCAGCCTCGGGGGGTATAGCACAGATACGCAGTATTTT. It encodes CASSLGGYSTDTQYF.

V and J are TRBV10-2 and TRBJ1-6; D perhaps matches TRBD1 (6 bases). The CDR3 extends over 13 amino acids. Germline V gene lookup returns CDR1 WSHSY and CDR2 SAAADI. Trimming pared 3 bases from V and 8 bases from J, leaving 8 bases between. Here the CDR3 reads CASSEGGDSPLHF. The CDR3 DNA is TGCGCCAGCAGTGAAGGGGGTGATTCACCCCTCCACTTT.

This clone was counted a single time. This chain uses TRBV7-2 with TRBJ2-5, with 7 bases aligning to TRBD1. The length of the CDR3 is 17 residues. Trimming at V came to 5 bases and at J to 4 bases, leaving 16 bases not matched to a gene. CDR1 is SGHTA and CDR2 is FQGNSA in the germline V gene. In nucleotides, the CDR3 is TGTGCCAGCAGCCGCCCTCCAGGGGGAGACGCACTAGAGACCCAGTACTTC. Translated: CASSRPPGGDALETQYF.

The chain recombines TRBV15 with TRBJ2-4; no reliable D call. CDR3 size: 13 residues. Trimming shortened V by 0 bases and J by 3 bases, and 3 bases separated the two germline ends. The V gene's germline CDR1 is LNHNV and CDR2 YYDKDF (reference sequence). The CDR3 loop is CATSRDGKNIQYF. The CDR3 DNA follows: TGTGCCACCAGCAGAGACGGCAAAAACATTCAGTACTTC. Full variable domain (remainder filled in from reference TRBV15 and TRBJ2-4): DAMVIQNPRYQVTQFGKPVTLSCSQTLNHNVMYWYQQKSSQAPKLLFHYYDKDFNNEADTPDNFQSRRPNTSFCFLDIRSPGLGDTAMYLCATSRDGKNIQYFGAGTRLSVL.

This chain links TRBV28 with TRBJ1-2; 8 bases are shared with TRBD1. The germline CDR1 and CDR2 sequences are MDHEN and SYDVKM. V dropped 8 bases and J dropped 2; count of bases not matched to a gene: 4. The CDR3 is 13 amino acids. In DNA, the CDR3 is TGTGCCAGCGGAAGACAGGGGAACTATGGCTACACCTTC. Translating it yields CASGRQGNYGYTF.